This T cell receptor beta chain was captured in a study of cytomegalovirus exposure and HLA in healthy donors. PCR used 60 Vbeta primers and 13 Jbeta primers. Profiling relied on immunoSEQ multiplex PCR, and the TCRdb table lists in-frame clones only, not all of them. Among almost 200,000 clones, approximately 85% were seen once, and the ten largest hold around 2.3%. This clone was detected a few times. Sequenced: PBMCs. This receptor was taken from a woman in her fifties or sixties in good health and CMV-seronegative.

The CDR3: CASSLERKGYTF. CDR3 bases: TGTGCCAGCAGCTTAGAGAGGAAAGGCTACACCTTC. The chain employs TRBV7-2 and TRBJ1-2; D is unresolved. The V gene lost 1 base and the J gene lost 8 bases, with 8 bases spanning the gap. This CDR3 is 12 amino acids long. CDR1 SGHTA and CDR2 FQGNSA come from the germline V gene.